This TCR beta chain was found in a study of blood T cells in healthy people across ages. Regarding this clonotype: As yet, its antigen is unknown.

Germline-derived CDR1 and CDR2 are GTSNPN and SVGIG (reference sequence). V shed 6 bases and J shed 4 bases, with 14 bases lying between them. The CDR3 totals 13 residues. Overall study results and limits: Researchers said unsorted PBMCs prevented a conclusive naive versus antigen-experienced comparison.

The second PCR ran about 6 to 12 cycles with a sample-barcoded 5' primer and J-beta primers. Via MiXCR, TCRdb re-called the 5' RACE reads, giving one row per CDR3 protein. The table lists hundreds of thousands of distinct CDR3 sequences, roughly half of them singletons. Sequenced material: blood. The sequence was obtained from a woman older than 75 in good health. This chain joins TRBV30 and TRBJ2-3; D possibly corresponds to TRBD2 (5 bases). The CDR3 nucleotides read TGTGCCTGCTACGGGATGAGCGCAGATACGCAGTATTTT. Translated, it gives CACYGMSADTQYF.